This T cell receptor beta chain was recorded in a study of OX40 agonist ivuxolimab in advanced cancers. Regarding the study in general: Ivuxolimab was an agonistic, fully human IgG2 monoclonal antibody directed against OX40 (CD134), a costimulatory receptor. Peripheral TCRbeta sequencing was intended to test whether TCR sequence diversity was altered and clonal T-cell expansion was caused by ivuxolimab. In the dose-escalation cohort, more than 75% of patients were male, and the mean age was approximately 60 years, with a range of roughly 20 to 79. Intravenous ivuxolimab was administered to patients every 2 weeks at six dose levels: 0.01, 0.1, 0.3, 1.5, 3 and 10 mg/kg. Prior anti-PD-1, anti-PD-L1 or anti-CTLA-4 therapy was permitted, and checkpoint inhibitors had been received by less than 45% of dose-escalation patients. Of the 52 patients in dose escalation, 19 had hepatocellular carcinoma, about 15 had melanoma, 9 had renal cell carcinoma and 9 had head and neck cancer. The paper describes the monotherapy dose-escalation part (N of about 47 patients) of the phase I trial of ivuxolimab. Three dose-escalation patients achieved partial responses, one with hepatocellular carcinoma and two with cutaneous melanoma.

Genomic DNA was extracted from sorted cells for sequencing of the TCRbeta CDR3 region. The immunoSEQ Assay was used for sequencing of TCRbeta CDR3 regions. TCRdb obtained this table from immuneACCESS and retained in-frame rearrangements with V and J assigned. These tables miss some clones; where compared with another copy, unresolved V genes account for less than half of the shortfall, and the remainder is unexplained. Across this sample there are roughly 29,000 clones, with approximately 91% seen only once. The top ten hold roughly a tenth of the sample. Patients with a history of autoimmune disease or receiving systemic immunosuppression were excluded from the trial. Peripheral blood for TCR sequencing was collected from all dose cohorts at baseline, on cycle 4 day 1, and on cycle 7 day 1. The samples were taken from a phase I, first-in-human, multicenter, open-label dose-escalation trial of ivuxolimab. Adults with locally advanced or metastatic melanoma, renal cell carcinoma, hepatocellular carcinoma or head and neck squamous cell carcinoma were enrolled in the trial. CD4+ and CD8+ T cells were sorted separately from peripheral blood before TCR sequencing.

Inclusive of the bounding cysteine and phenylalanine, the CDR3 is 17 residues long. Of all the DNA, just the CDR3 is kept, 51 bases in frame from base 1. The germline V gene specifies LGHNA as CDR1 and YSLEER as CDR2. V loses 0 bases, J loses 3 bases, and the germline ends lie 16 bases apart. General findings and caveats noted by the study authors: After ivuxolimab, expanded clones were on average more numerous among CD8+ T cells than among CD4+ T cells. At doses of 0.1 to 3.0 mg/kg, clonal expansion of both CD4+ and CD8+ T cells in blood was seen between baseline and week 6. In partial responders in the 0.1-3.0 mg/kg groups, normalized peripheral clonal expansion was found to be among the lowest, especially among CD8+ T cells. Low levels of normalized T-cell clonal expansion were also seen in some patients who did not respond. Antigen specificity was not determined for the clonally expanded peripheral T cells.

On this clone itself: The antigen it recognizes is unknown. Base qualities are missing; no much larger clone stands one base away.

The rearranged chain carries TRBV4-3 and TRBJ2-3, with a weak D call of TRBD2 (5 bases match). This clonotype was obtained from an adult with an advanced solid tumor such as melanoma, head and neck, liver or kidney cancer. This sample comprised CD4+ or CD8+ T cells sorted from blood, obtained in a trial of the OX40 agonist ivuxolimab. The DNA is TGCGCCAGCAGCCAAGATCGGCGGGCGTCCGGGACAGATACGCAGTATTTT. This codes for CASSQDRRASGTDTQYF.